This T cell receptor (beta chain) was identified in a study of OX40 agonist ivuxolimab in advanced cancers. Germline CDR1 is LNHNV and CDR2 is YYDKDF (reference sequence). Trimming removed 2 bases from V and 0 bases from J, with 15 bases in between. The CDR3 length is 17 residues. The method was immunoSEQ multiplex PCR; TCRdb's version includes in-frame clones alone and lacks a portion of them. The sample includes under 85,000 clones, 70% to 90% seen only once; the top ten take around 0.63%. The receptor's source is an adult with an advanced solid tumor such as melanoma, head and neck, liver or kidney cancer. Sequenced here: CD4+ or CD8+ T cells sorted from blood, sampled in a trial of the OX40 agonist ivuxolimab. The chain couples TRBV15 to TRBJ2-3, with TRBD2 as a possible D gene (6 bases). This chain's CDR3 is CATSRKGLLASTDTQYF. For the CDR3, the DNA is TGTGCCACCAGCAGAAAGGGACTTCTTGCTAGCACAGATACGCAGTATTTT.